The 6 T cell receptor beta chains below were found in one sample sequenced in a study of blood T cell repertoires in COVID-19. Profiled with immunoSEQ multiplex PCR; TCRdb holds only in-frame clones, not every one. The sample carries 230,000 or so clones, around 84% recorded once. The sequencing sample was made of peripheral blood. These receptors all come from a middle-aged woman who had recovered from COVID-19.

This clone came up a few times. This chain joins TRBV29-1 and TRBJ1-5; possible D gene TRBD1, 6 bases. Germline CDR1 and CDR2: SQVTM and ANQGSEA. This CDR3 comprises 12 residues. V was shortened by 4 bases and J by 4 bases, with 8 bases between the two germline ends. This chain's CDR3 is CSVADSNQPQHF. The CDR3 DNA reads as TGCAGCGTTGCGGACAGTAATCAGCCCCAGCATTTT. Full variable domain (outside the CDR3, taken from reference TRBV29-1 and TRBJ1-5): SAVISQKPSRDICQRGTSLTIQCQVDSQVTMMFWYRQQPGQSLTLIATANQGSEATYESGFVIDKFPISRPNLTFSTLTVSNMSPEDSSIYLCSVADSNQPQHFGDGTRLSIL.

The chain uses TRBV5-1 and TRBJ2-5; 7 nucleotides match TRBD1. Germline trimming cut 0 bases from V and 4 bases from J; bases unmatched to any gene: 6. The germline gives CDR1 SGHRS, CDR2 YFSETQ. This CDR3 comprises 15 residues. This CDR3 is CASSLGDSPSETQYF. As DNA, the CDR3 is TGCGCCAGCAGCTTGGGGGACAGCCCTTCAGAGACCCAGTACTTC.

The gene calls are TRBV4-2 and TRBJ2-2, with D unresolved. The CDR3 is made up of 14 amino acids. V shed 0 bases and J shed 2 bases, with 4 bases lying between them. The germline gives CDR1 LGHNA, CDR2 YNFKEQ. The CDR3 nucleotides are TGTGCCAGCAGCCAAGATCTTAACACCGGGGAGCTGTTTTTT. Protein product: CASSQDLNTGELFF.

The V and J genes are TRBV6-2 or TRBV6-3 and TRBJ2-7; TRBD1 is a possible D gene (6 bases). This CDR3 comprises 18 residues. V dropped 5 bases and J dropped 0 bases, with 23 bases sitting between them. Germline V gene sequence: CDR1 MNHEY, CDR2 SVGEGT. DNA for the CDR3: TGTGCCAGCAGTCTAAACAGGGATTCTGCGAGGAGCTCCTACGAGCAGTACTTC. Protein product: CASSLNRDSARSSYEQYF.

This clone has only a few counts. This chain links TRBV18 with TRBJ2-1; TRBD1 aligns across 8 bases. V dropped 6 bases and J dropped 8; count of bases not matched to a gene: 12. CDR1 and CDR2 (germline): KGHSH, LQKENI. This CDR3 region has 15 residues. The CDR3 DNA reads TGTGCCAGCTCGTGGACAGGGTTTTCTTCCGATGAGCAGTTCTTC. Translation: CASSWTGFSSDEQFF.

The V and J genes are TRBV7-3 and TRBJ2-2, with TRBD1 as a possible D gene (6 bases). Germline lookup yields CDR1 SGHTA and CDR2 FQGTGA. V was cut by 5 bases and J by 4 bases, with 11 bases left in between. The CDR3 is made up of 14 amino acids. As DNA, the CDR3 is TGTGCCAGCAGCCAAATACAGGGCACCGGGGAGCTGTTTTTT. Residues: CASSQIQGTGELFF.